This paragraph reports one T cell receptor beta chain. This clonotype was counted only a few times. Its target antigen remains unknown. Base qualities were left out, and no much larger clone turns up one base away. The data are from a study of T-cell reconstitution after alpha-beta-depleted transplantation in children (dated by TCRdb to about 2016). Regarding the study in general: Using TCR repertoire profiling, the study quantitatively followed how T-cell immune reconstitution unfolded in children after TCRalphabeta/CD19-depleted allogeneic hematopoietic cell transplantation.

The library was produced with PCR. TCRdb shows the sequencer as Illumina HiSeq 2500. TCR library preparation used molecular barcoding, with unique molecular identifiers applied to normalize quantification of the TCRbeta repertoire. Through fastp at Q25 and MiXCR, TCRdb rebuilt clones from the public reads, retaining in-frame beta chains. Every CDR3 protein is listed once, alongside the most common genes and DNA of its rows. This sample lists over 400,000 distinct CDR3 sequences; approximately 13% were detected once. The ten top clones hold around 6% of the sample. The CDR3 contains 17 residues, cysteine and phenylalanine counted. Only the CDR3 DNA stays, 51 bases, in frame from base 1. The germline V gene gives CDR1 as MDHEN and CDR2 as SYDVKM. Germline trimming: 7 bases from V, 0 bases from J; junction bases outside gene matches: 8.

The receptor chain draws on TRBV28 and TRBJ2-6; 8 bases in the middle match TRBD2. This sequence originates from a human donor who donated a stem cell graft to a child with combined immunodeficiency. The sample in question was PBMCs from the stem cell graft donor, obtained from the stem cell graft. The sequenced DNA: TGTGCCAGCACCCAAGCGGGGGACCTCTCTGGGGCCAACGTCCTGACTTTC. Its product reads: CASTQAGDLSGANVLTF.